This T cell receptor beta chain was observed in a study of beta chain features in type 1 diabetes (dated by TCRdb to the late 2010s). About the full investigation: No differences in mean age, gender distribution, total cell number or subset yield were found between patients and healthy donors. A total of roughly 100 million sorted cells were examined across all samples, and RNA yield correlated strongly with the number of cells per subset. The study compared TCRB repertoires of sorted circulating CD4+ T cell subsets between recently diagnosed type 1 diabetes patients and matched healthy donors. Whereas all 28 donors provided naive and central memory subsets, regulatory and stem cell-like memory subsets were isolated from just 8 patients and roughly eight healthy donors.

A single peripheral blood draw of around 120 mL on average was collected from each donor into heparinised tubes. Naive, central memory, regulatory and stem cell-like memory CD4+ T cells were sorted on a BD FACSAria II using a panel including CD45RO, CCR7, CD25, CD127, CD95 and CD27. A purity above 98% was achieved for all sorted populations. PBMCs were separated immediately by Lymphoprep density gradient centrifugation and were stained directly, without being cultured. To minimize batch effects, samples were stained and sorted in pairs, one healthy donor with one patient per experiment. This clone was observed a handful of times. The specificity of this receptor is unknown. No base quality values were provided; no much bigger clone lies one nucleotide off. The entire amount of isolated RNA was reverse transcribed using the High Capacity cDNA Reverse Transcription Kit, so the sequenced TCRB transcripts were expressed ones. Deep immunoSEQ sequencing was performed on naive, central memory and regulatory T cell samples, with an average of about 3.6 million total reads per sample. Sorted cells were lysed in RLT buffer and RNA was extracted with DNase-treated RNeasy Micro or Mini kits, depending on cell number. Each cell subset was processed separately to prevent cross-contamination, with patient and healthy donor samples processed together. TCRB sequences were amplified from cDNA with the immunoSEQ multiplex PCR, producing 87-bp fragments spanning the CDR3 region. The amplicons were sequenced using the Illumina HiSeq platform. The study's own analysis went as follows. Synthetic template baselines were used to correct PCR bias computationally, reads within Hamming distance 2 were collapsed together, and singletons that could not be merged were discarded. Reads were aligned against IMGT so that V, D and J genes, CDR3 length and insertions or deletions at six rearrangement sites could be assigned. Clonotype counts were normalized to sorted cell number within each subset before computing true diversity and Gini coefficients with the tcR R package. Repertoire sharing was quantified using the overlap coefficient calculated on TCRB nucleotide sequences. As a proxy for the pre-selection repertoire, out-of-frame TCRB sequences from naive cells were analyzed. Imported from immuneACCESS, the table was reduced by TCRdb to in-frame sequences with V and J called. These copies leave out some clones; in studies compared against another copy, an unresolved V gene accounts for under half, and the cause of the remainder is not known. That table gives V, J and clone size, and the DNA gave D and trimming. The sample data list roughly 340,000 clones, and approximately 13% of these were observed just once. The top ten clonotypes cover about 0.016% of the sample.

V lost 0 bases and J lost 7 bases, and the count of bases not matched to a germline gene is 5. The CDR3 runs 15 residues from the cysteine to the phenylalanine. Of the read, only the CDR3 DNA is kept; its 45 bases are in frame from base 1. The germline V gene encodes CDR1 SGHRS and CDR2 YFSETQ. Paper-wide results and their limitations: PCR might favor shorter templates, but patient and control samples were amplified and corrected together, so any skew would affect both groups equally. HLA sub-analyses involved small numbers of individuals, so any influence of HLA type on TCRB rearrangement remained unresolved. Naive, central memory and regulatory TCRB repertoires appeared to be more similar among patients than among healthy donors. Because cDNA was sequenced instead of genomic DNA, highly expressing activated cells could be over-represented, though the groups showed no difference in activation or CD3 levels. In all four CD4+ subsets, TCRB CDR3 length was moderately but significantly shorter in type 1 diabetes patients. At VDJ recombination sites, type 1 diabetes patients had fewer insertions and more deleted nucleotides, which implies abnormalities in thymic rearrangement.

The sample consisted of naive CD4+ T cells from blood. Taken with the paper, the label for cell subset or site translates to: true naive CD4+ T cells. The rearranged chain carries TRBV5-1 and TRBJ1-4; TRBD1 lines up with 8 middle nucleotides. The receptor was derived from a woman in her late teens or twenties with type 1 diabetes. This receptor has the CDR3 CASSLDGTGPEKLFF. The DNA sequence is as follows: TGCGCCAGCAGCTTGGACGGGACAGGCCCTGAAAAACTGTTTTTT.